This entry lists 2 T cell receptor beta chains sequenced from one sample in a study of blood T cell repertoires in COVID-19. Data came from immunoSEQ multiplex PCR; TCRdb stores just in-frame clones and leaves some out. The sample has 250,000 to 400,000 clones, roughly 86% seen once; the top ten hold about 5.2%. Sequenced sample: PBMCs or T cells enriched from blood (not recorded which). Receptors originate from a woman aged 25 to 39 who had recovered from COVID-19.

This sequence joins TRBV5-5 and TRBJ2-7; TRBD1 is a possible D gene (6 bases). The CDR3 runs 14 residues. V gave up 3 bases and J gave up 2 bases, with 12 bases separating them. Germline lookup yields CDR1 SGHKS and CDR2 YYEKEE (reference sequence). The CDR3: CASSWNREAYEQYF. CDR3 DNA sequence: TGTGCCAGCAGCTGGAACAGGGAAGCCTACGAGCAGTACTTC. Combining the CDR3 with reference TRBV5-5 and TRBJ2-7 gives the whole variable domain DAGVTQSPTHLIKTRGQQVTLRCSPISGHKSVSWYQQVLGQGPQFIFQYYEKEERGRGNFPDRFSARQFPNYSSELNVNALLLGDSALYLCASSWNREAYEQYFGPGTRLTVT.

V usage is TRBV5-6 and J usage is TRBJ2-3; D not certain. The CDR3 totals 15 residues. Germline loops: CDR1 SGHDT, CDR2 YYEEEE. Between the trimmed V and J ends, which lost 1 base and 0 bases, there was a span of 9 bases. For the CDR3, the DNA is TGTGCCAGCAGCTTGCCACCCACAAGCACAGATACGCAGTATTTT. This translates into CASSLPPTSTDTQYF.